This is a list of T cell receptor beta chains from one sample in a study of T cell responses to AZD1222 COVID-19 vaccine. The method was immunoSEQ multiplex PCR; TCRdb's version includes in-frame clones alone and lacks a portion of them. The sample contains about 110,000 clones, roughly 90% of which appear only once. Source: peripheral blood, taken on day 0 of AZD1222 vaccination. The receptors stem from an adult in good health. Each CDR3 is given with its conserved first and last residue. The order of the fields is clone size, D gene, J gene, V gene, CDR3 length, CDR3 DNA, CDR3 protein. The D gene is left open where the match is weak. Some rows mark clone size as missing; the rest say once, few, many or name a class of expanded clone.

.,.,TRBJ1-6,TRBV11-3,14,TGTGCCAGCAGCTTAGGATCGCCCAATTCACCCCTCCACTTT,CASSLGSPNSPLHF
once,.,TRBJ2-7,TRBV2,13,TGTGCCACCGCAGGGCCAGCTCGCTACGAGCAGTACTTC,CATAGPARYEQYF
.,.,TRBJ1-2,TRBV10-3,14,TGTGCCATCGGATCCGGGACACCCAACTATGGCTACACCTTC,CAIGSGTPNYGYTF
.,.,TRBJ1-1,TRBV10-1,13,TGCGCCAGCAGTGTCGACCGAACCACTGAAGCTTTCTTT,CASSVDRTTEAFF
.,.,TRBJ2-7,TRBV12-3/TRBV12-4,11,TGTGCCAGCAGTTTTGCTTACGAGCAGTACTTC,CASSFAYEQYF
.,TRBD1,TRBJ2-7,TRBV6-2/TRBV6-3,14,TGTGCCAGCAGTTACCGGACAGGGTCCTACGAGCAGTACTTC,CASSYRTGSYEQYF
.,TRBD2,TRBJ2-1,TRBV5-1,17,TGCGCCAGCAGCTTGGGGTCCGGGACTAGCGGGAGACGAGAGCAGTTCTTC,CASSLGSGTSGRREQFF
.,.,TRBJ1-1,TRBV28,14,TGTGCCAGCAGTTTACCGGGGAGAGGAACTGAAGCTTTCTTT,CASSLPGRGTEAFF
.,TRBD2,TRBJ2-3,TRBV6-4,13,TGTGCCAGGACCACGCTAGCGGGAGATACGCAGTATTTT,CARTTLAGDTQYF
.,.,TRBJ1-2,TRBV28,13,TGTGCCAGCAGTTTAAGCACAGCATATGGCTACACCTTC,CASSLSTAYGYTF
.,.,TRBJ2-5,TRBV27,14,TGTGCCAGCAGTAGCACTGGGTACCAAGAGACCCAGTACTTC,CASSSTGYQETQYF
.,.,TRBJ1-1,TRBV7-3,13,TGTGCCAGCAGCTTCCGGGATACCACTGAAGCTTTCTTT,CASSFRDTTEAFF
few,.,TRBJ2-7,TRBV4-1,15,TGCGCCAGCAGCCAAGAGGCGGGTTTTTCGTTCGAGCAGTACTTC,CASSQEAGFSFEQYF
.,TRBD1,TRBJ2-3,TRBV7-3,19,TGTGCCAGCAGCCTCCAGGGGGCGAGGGGATTTGGTAGCACAGATACGCAGTATTTT,CASSLQGARGFGSTDTQYF
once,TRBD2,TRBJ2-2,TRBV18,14,TGTGCCAGCTCATCTAGCGGGAGGTCCGGGGAGCTGTTTTTT,CASSSSGRSGELFF
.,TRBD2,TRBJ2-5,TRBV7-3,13,TGTGCCAGCAGCCAGGCTAGCGGGGAGACCCAGTACTTC,CASSQASGETQYF
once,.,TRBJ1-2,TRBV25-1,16,TGTGCCAGCAGACAAACAGGCGCGGGATACAGTGGGGGCTACACCTTC,CASRQTGAGYSGGYTF
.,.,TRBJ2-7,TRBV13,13,TGTGCCAGCAGCTTAGAGGGCTCCTACGAGCAGTACTTC,CASSLEGSYEQYF
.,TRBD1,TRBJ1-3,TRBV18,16,TGTGCCAGCACCCGGGACAGGGGGCTCTCTGGAAACACCATATATTTT,CASTRDRGLSGNTIYF
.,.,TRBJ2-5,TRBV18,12,TGTGCCAGCTCACCAGGGGTGGAGACCCAGTACTTC,CASSPGVETQYF
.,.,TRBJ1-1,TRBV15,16,TGTGCCACCAGCAGGGACATAATGGGCGCAAGTCCTGAAGCTTTCTTT,CATSRDIMGASPEAFF
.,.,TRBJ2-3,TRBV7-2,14,TGTGCCAGCAGCTACCGACAGGACACAGATACGCAGTATTTT,CASSYRQDTDTQYF
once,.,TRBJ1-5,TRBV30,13,TGTGCCTGGAGTGCTGCGGTAAATCAGCCCCAGCATTTT,CAWSAAVNQPQHF
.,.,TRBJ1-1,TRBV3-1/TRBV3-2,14,TGTGCCAGCAGCCTTTATGACAGGCCCCGAGGGGCTTTCTTT,CASSLYDRPRGAFF
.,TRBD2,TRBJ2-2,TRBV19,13,TGTGCCAGTAGGTCGGGGGGCACCGGGGAGCTGTTTTTT,CASRSGGTGELFF
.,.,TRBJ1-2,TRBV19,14,TGTGCCAGTAGTATTACCCTTGGGGAAGGGGGCTACACCTTC,CASSITLGEGGYTF
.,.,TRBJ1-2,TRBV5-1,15,TGCGCCAGCAGCTTAAACCCCGCACAGGATCATGGCTACACCTTC,CASSLNPAQDHGYTF
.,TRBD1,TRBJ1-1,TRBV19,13,TGTGCCAGTAGTGACAGGGGGCGGACTGAAGCTTTCTTT,CASSDRGRTEAFF
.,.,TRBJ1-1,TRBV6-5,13,TGTGCCAGCAGGTCCGGGACCAACACTGAAGCTTTCTTT,CASRSGTNTEAFF